This T cell receptor (beta chain) was recorded in a study of CD8+ T cells in alopecia areata. Study results and caveats: Whereas mice showed it more clearly, TCR sharing across patients was murkier, possibly because of HLA. In scalp and blood, many expanded lesional clones persisted during tofacitinib. Compared with normal scalp, lesional scalp had higher clonality and more expanded CD8+ clones.

The ends lost 2 bases at V and 13 bases at J; junction bases unmatched: 5. CDR3 length: 11 amino acids. The germline gives CDR1 GTSNPN, CDR2 SVGIG (reference sequence). A few counts support this clone. Its target is not known. The authors extracted RNA and reverse transcribed it into cDNA as the sequencing template. Only in-frame clones appear in the TCRdb table, and some are missing; sequencing was by immunoSEQ multiplex PCR. In the table there are about 190,000 clones, 50% to 60% of which are singletons. Treatment denoted: oral pan-JAK inhibitor, 5-10 mg twice daily. V and J are TRBV30 and TRBJ2-7; 10 nucleotides line up with TRBD1. The sample consisted of CD4+ T cells sorted from blood, taken at week 4, from a patient treated with tofacitinib. The TCR sequence derives from a human donor with alopecia areata. This chain's CDR3 is CAWSSDRGPYF. The CDR3 region has the DNA TGTGCCTGGAGTTCCGACAGGGGGCCCTACTTC.